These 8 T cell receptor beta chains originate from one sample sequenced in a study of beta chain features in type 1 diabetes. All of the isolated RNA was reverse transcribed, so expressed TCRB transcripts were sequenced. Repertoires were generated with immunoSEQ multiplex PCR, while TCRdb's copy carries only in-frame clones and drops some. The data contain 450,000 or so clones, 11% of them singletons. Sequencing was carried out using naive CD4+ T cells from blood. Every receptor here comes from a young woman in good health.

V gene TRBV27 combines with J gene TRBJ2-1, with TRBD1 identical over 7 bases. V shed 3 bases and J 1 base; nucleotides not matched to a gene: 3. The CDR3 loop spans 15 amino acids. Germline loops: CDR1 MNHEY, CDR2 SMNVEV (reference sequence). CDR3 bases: TGTGCCAGCAGTTTCAACAGGGGATCCTACAATGAGCAGTTCTTC. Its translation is CASSFNRGSYNEQFF.

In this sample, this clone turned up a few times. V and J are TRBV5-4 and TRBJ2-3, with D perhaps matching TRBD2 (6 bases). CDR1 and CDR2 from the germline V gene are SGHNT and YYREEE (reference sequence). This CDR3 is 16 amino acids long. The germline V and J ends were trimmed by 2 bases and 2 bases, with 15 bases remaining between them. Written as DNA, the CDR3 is TGTGCCAGCAGCTTCCACTTAATAGCGGCCACAGATACGCAGTATTTT. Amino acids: CASSFHLIAATDTQYF.

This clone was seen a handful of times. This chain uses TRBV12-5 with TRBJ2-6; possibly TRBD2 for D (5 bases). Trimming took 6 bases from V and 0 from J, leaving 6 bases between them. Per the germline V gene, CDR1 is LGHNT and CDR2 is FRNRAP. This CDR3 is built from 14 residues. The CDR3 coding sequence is TGTGCTAGTGGGAGGGCCTCTGGGGCCAACGTCCTGACTTTC. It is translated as CASGRASGANVLTF.

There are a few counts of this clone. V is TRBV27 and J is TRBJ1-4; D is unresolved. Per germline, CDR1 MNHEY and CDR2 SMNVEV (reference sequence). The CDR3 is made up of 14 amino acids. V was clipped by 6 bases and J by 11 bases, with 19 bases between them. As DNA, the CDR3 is TGTGCCAGCAGGGGTGGAGGGCGGACGGGGAAACTGTTTTTT. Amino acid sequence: CASRGGGRTGKLFF.

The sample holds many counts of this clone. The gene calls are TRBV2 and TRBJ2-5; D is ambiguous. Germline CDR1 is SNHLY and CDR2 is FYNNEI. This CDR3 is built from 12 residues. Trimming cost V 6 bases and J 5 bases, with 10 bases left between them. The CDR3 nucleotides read TGTGCCAGCAGCCTGGACGCGGAGACCCAGTACTTC. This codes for CASSLDAETQYF.

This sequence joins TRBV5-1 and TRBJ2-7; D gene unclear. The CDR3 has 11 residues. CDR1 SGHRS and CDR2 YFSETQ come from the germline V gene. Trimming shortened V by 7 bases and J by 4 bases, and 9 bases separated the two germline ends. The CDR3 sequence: CASRLQYEQYF. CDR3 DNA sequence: TGCGCCAGCCGGCTACAATACGAGCAGTACTTC.

CDR3 in DNA: TGTGCCACCAGCAGAGATATGGGGTTCAATGAGCAGTTCTTC. It yields the protein CATSRDMGFNEQFF. The chain is built from TRBV15 and TRBJ2-1; D remains unclear. The CDR3 covers 14 residues. V shed 0 bases and J shed 6 bases, with 9 bases lying between them. The germline CDR1 and CDR2 sequences are LNHNV and YYDKDF (reference sequence). The full variable domain, its missing parts supplied by reference TRBV15 and TRBJ2-1, is DAMVIQNPRYQVTQFGKPVTLSCSQTLNHNVMYWYQQKSSQAPKLLFHYYDKDFNNEADTPDNFQSRRPNTSFCFLDIRSPGLGDTAMYLCATSRDMGFNEQFFGPGTRLTVL.

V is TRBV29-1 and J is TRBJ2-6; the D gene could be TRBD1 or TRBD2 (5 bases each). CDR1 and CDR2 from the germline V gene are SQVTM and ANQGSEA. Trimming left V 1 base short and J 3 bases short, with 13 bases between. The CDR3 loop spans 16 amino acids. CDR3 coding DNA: TGCAGCGTTGAAGTTGGTGGGGGTTTTGGGGCCAACGTCCTGACTTTC. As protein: CSVEVGGGFGANVLTF. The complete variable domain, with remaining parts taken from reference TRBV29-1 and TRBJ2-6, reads SAVISQKPSRDICQRGTSLTIQCQVDSQVTMMFWYRQQPGQSLTLIATANQGSEATYESGFVIDKFPISRPNLTFSTLTVSNMSPEDSSIYLCSVEVGGGFGANVLTFGAGSRLTVL.